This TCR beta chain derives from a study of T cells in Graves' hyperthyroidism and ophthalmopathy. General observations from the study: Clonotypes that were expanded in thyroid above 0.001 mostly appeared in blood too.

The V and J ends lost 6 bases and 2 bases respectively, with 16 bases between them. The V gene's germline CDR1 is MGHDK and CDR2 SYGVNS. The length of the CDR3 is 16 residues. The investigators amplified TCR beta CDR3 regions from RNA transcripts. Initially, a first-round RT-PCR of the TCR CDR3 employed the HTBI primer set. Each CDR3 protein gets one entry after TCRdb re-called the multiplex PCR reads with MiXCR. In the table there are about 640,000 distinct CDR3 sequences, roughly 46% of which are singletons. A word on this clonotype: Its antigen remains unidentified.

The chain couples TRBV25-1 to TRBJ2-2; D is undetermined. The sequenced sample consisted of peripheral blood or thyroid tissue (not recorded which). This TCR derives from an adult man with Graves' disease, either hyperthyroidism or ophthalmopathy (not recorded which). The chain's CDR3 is CASSSVLSYNTGELFF. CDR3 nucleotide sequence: TGTGCCAGCAGCTCGGTCTTGAGCTATAACACCGGGGAGCTGTTTTTT.